This entry lists 15 T cell receptor beta chains sequenced from one sample in a study of blood T cell repertoires in COVID-19. Libraries were prepared by immunoSEQ multiplex PCR; TCRdb keeps only in-frame clonotypes and omits some of them. Of 200,000 to 250,000 clones in the sample, around 86% were seen once. Sequencing used peripheral blood. These receptors were obtained from a man between 60 and 70 years old with acute or convalescent COVID-19.

This chain connects TRBV6-5 to TRBJ1-5; the D gene is possibly TRBD1 (6 bases). The germline V and J ends were trimmed by 0 bases and 7 bases, with 16 bases remaining between them. Germline CDR1 reads MNHEY; CDR2 reads SVGAGI. This CDR3 has 16 amino acids. The CDR3 loop is CASSYSNPRGGQPQHF. CDR3 DNA: TGTGCCAGCAGTTACTCGAATCCCAGGGGAGGGCAGCCCCAGCATTTT.

V gene TRBV7-9 combines with J gene TRBJ2-3, with TRBD2 matching over 12 bases. CDR1 SEHNR and CDR2 FQNEAQ come from the germline V gene (reference sequence). This CDR3 is built from 16 residues. The V segment lost 5 bases and the J segment 6 bases; nucleotides outside the gene matches: 9. DNA of the CDR3: TGTGCCAGCAGCCTACTAGCGGGGGGCGACGCGGATACGCAGTATTTT. This sequence encodes CASSLLAGGDADTQYF.

In its sample, this clone was seen a few times. J is TRBJ2-1 and V is TRBV7-9, with 11 nucleotides matching TRBD1. The germline CDR1 and CDR2 sequences are SEHNR and FQNEAQ (reference sequence). The V gene end was trimmed by 5 bases and the J gene end by 7 bases; junction bases not matched to a gene: 7. The CDR3 is 15 residues long. CDR3 in amino acids: CASSRPGQGVNEQFF. CDR3 coding DNA: TGTGCCAGCAGCCGCCCGGGACAGGGGGTGAATGAGCAGTTCTTC.

This sequence joins TRBV5-3 and TRBJ1-1, with D maybe TRBD1 (6 bases). TRBV5-3 is known as an ORF, though its function is uncertain. V was cut by 1 base and J by 5 bases, with 15 bases left in between. The CDR3 has 15 amino acids. The chain's CDR3 is CARSLRDIRGTEAFF. The DNA for the CDR3 is TGTGCCAGAAGCTTGAGGGACATCCGGGGAACTGAAGCTTTCTTT.

The chain couples TRBV3-1 (or the pseudogene TRBV3-2) to TRBJ2-7; no clear D gene. Trimming took off 0 bases at V and 3 bases at J, with 12 bases between the two ends. Germline V gene lookup returns CDR1 LGHDT and CDR2 YNNKEL (reference sequence). CDR3 size: 15 residues. The chain's CDR3 is CASSQDGVSNYEQYF. The CDR3 DNA reads TGTGCCAGCAGCCAAGACGGAGTCTCTAACTACGAGCAGTACTTC.

This clone occurred once. The chain uses TRBV28 and TRBJ1-2, with TRBD1 identical over 8 bases. The length of the CDR3 is 14 residues. CDR1 is MDHEN and CDR2 is SYDVKM in the germline V gene. V gave up 6 bases and J gave up 2 bases; unmatched junction bases: 5. This CDR3 reads CASRETGANYGYTF. For the CDR3, the DNA is TGTGCCAGCAGAGAGACAGGGGCAAACTATGGCTACACCTTC.

This clone was seen only a few times. The rearrangement joins TRBV7-9 to TRBJ2-1; TRBD1 aligns across 7 bases. This CDR3 is built from 16 residues. CDR1 and CDR2 from the germline V gene are SEHNR and FQNEAQ (reference sequence). The junction had 3 bases not matched to a gene; V was cut back by 0 bases and J by 1 base. The CDR3 spells CASSLAQQGSYNEQFF. As DNA, the CDR3 is TGTGCCAGCAGCTTAGCCCAACAGGGGTCCTACAATGAGCAGTTCTTC.

The chain links TRBV6-5 to TRBJ2-1, with D perhaps matching TRBD1 (6 bases). This CDR3 has 14 residues. Germline V gives CDR1 MNHEY, CDR2 SVGAGI. Trimming shortened V by 6 bases and J by 10 bases, and 19 bases separated the two germline ends. The CDR3 is CASSPNREQGEQFF. The CDR3 coding sequence is TGTGCCAGCAGCCCAAACAGGGAACAAGGGGAGCAGTTCTTC.

The chain uses TRBV7-2 and TRBJ2-7, with 11 bases matching TRBD2. Germline values: CDR1 SGHTA, CDR2 FQGNSA. The CDR3 runs to 14 residues. Losses at the gene ends were 4 bases for V and 3 bases for J; bases not matched to a gene: 2. CDR3 nucleotide sequence: TGTGCCAGCAGCTCTGGACTAGCGGGCTACGAGCAGTACTTC. It yields the protein CASSSGLAGYEQYF.

This chain joins TRBV19 and TRBJ2-3; 8 nucleotides match TRBD2. CDR3 length: 16 residues. The germline CDR1 and CDR2 sequences are LNHDA and SQIVND (reference sequence). The junction had 4 bases not matched to a gene; V was cut back by 0 bases and J by 2 bases. In DNA form, the CDR3 reads TGTGCCAGTAGTATAGAACCGGGGGGGACCACAGATACGCAGTATTTT. It yields the protein CASSIEPGGTTDTQYF.

The chain employs TRBV2 and TRBJ2-7; 10 bases align to TRBD1. This CDR3 region has 15 residues. Trimming removed 4 bases from V and 6 bases from J; junction bases left unmatched: 9. Germline V lookup: CDR1 SNHLY, CDR2 FYNNEI. CDR3 sequence: CASSGQGQGTSEQYF. The CDR3 DNA sequence: TGTGCCAGCAGTGGCCAGGGACAGGGGACCAGCGAGCAGTACTTC.

The chain uses TRBV4-2 and TRBJ2-3; 7 nucleotides agree with TRBD1. V dropped 4 bases and J dropped 1; count of bases not matched to a gene: 5. The CDR3 extends over 15 amino acids. Germline CDR1 reads LGHNA; CDR2 reads YNFKEQ. CDR3 in DNA: TGTGCCAGCAGCCGACAGGGAGAGCGCACAGATACGCAGTATTTT. Translated: CASSRQGERTDTQYF.

CDR3 sequence (DNA): TGCGCCAGCAGCTTGAGGCCCTCTAGCGGGAATTGGTACAATGAGCAGTTCTTC. This translates into CASSLRPSSGNWYNEQFF. The J gene is TRBJ2-1, the V gene TRBV5-1; TRBD2 aligns across 9 bases. The CDR3 is 18 amino acids. Germline CDR1 reads SGHRS; CDR2 reads YFSETQ. V was pared by 1 base and J by 4 bases, with 12 bases of the junction left unmatched.

This rearrangement joins TRBV19 to TRBJ2-1; 11 nucleotides align to TRBD2. This CDR3 region has 17 residues. Trimming took 3 bases from V and 9 from J; bases not matched to a gene: 13. Germline V gene sequence: CDR1 LNHDA, CDR2 SQIVND (reference sequence). The CDR3 DNA is TGTGCCAGTAGTATCCAGCTAGCGGGGGGTCCTGGGGTTGAGCAGTTCTTC. It is translated as CASSIQLAGGPGVEQFF.

A word on this clone: Distinct nucleotide sequences in the sample also encode this CDR3. The chain joins TRBV9 to TRBJ1-1; D not certain. This CDR3 spans 13 amino acids. The V end lost 4 bases, the J end lost 2 bases, and 9 bases lay between the germline ends. Germline values: CDR1 SGDLS, CDR2 YYNGEE. CDR3 sequence (DNA): TGTGCCAGCAGCCCGACGGGTAACACTGAAGCTTTCTTT. Its protein product is CASSPTGNTEAFF.